This TCR beta chain was identified in a study of T cell clonality in common variable immunodeficiency. Whole-study findings and limits: Compared with controls, CVID subjects had fewer shared TCRbeta clones.

This CDR3 has 16 amino acids. Per the germline V gene, CDR1 is SGHVS and CDR2 is FNYEAQ. V trimming: 0 bases; J trimming: 2 bases; junction bases outside the gene matches: 4. The protocol was immunoSEQ multiplex PCR, while the TCRdb copy is restricted to in-frame clones and leaves out a portion. The sample has about 52,000 clones, none seen only once. This clone was observed many times. No antigen is known for it. The CDR3 extends 3 residues past the end of the read, so its final part is completed from the germline J gene. The chain combines TRBV7-6 with TRBJ2-3; 8 bases fit TRBD2. The specimen was peripheral blood mononuclear cells. The TCR sequence derives from a person between 18 and 75 years old in good health. The CDR3 DNA, read in part, is TGTGCCAGCAGCTTAGCAGCGGGGGAAATCACAGATACG. Translation gives CASSLAAGEITDT. The whole CDR3 reads CASSLAAGEITDTQYF.